One T cell receptor (beta chain) is described in this entry. The junction shows a germline mismatch at one end, possibly a read error. The method was immunoSEQ multiplex PCR; TCRdb's version includes in-frame clones alone and lacks a portion of them. This sample yields fewer than 80,000 clones, of which 70% to 90% are seen a single time; approximately 0.75% belongs to the top ten. The length of the CDR3 is 15 residues. Per germline, CDR1 SGHDT and CDR2 YYEEEE. This entry belongs to a study of OX40 agonist ivuxolimab in advanced cancers. Study information: The dose of intravenous ivuxolimab that patients received every 2 weeks ranged from 0.01 to 10 mg/kg.

The receptor was derived from an adult with an advanced solid tumor such as melanoma, head and neck, liver or kidney cancer. Material: CD4+ or CD8+ T cells sorted from blood, obtained in a trial of the OX40 agonist ivuxolimab. The chain links TRBV5-6 to TRBJ2-7; D possibly uses TRBD1 or TRBD2 (6 bases each). The DNA of the CDR3 is TGTGCCAGCAGTTTGGGGGGCCTTAGCTCCTACGAGCAGTACTTC. Encoded protein: CASSLGGLSSYEQYF.